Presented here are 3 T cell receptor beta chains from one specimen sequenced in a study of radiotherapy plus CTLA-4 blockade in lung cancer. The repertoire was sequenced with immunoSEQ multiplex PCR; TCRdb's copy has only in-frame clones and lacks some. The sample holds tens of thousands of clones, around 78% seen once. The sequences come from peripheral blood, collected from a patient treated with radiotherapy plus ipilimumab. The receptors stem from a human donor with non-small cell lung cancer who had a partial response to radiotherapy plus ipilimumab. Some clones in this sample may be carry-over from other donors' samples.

CDR3 nucleotide sequence: TGTGCCAGCAGTGGGGGGCTGGAAGACACCATATATTTT. Protein sequence: CASSGGLEDTIYF. The chain joins TRBV2 to TRBJ1-3; TRBD1 might be the D (6 bases). V gave up 4 bases and J gave up 8 bases, with 12 bases separating them. Germline V gene sequence: CDR1 SNHLY, CDR2 FYNNEI. The CDR3 runs to 13 residues. Complete variable domain (other parts from reference TRBV2 and TRBJ1-3): EPEVTQTPSHQVTQMGQEVILRCVPISNHLYFYWYRQILGQKVEFLVSFYNNEISEKSEIFDDQFSVERPDGSNFTLKIRSTKLEDSAMYFCASSGGLEDTIYFGEGSWLTVV.

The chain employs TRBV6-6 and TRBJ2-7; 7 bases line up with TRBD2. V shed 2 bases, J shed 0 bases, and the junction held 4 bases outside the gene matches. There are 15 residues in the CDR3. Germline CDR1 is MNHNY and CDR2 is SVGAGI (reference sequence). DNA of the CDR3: TGTGCCAGCAGTTACCTGGGGGGGAGCTCCTACGAGCAGTACTTC. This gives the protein CASSYLGGSSYEQYF.

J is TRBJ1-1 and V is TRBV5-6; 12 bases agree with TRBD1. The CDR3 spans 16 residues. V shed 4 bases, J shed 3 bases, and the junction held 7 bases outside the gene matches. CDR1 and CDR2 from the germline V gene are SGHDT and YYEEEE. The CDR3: CASSAGTGGWDTEAFF. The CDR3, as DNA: TGTGCCAGCAGCGCCGGGACAGGGGGCTGGGACACTGAAGCTTTCTTT.